The following is a T cell receptor beta chain sequence with its context. This entry belongs to a study of T cell repertoires in ileal Crohn's disease. Generated by immunoSEQ multiplex PCR, the TCRdb table keeps only in-frame clones and is missing some. Of about 31,000 clones in the sample, roughly 81% were seen once. The CDR3 runs 13 residues. The V and J ends lost 6 bases and 7 bases, in that order; junction bases with no gene match: 7. CDR1 and CDR2 (germline): SEHNR, FQNEAQ (reference sequence). Sequenced input: ileal tissue. This clonotype was obtained from an adult with Crohn's disease. This chain connects TRBV7-9 to TRBJ1-2, with TRBD1 matching 8 bases. The CDR3 reads CASRLGQGSGYTF. CDR3 sequence (DNA): TGTGCCAGCAGACTCGGACAGGGTAGTGGCTACACCTTC.